Below, one TCR beta chain is given with its context. Its antigen is unidentified. The immunoSEQ assay was version 4, run in survey mode. The protocol was immunoSEQ multiplex PCR, while the TCRdb copy is restricted to in-frame clones and leaves out a portion. The sample comprises 25,000 to 35,000 clones, roughly 80% of which are singletons, and more than 0.75% rests with the top ten. The stimulus was lysate of CMV-infected fibroblasts, roughly 9.2 ug/mL. CD40L/CD69 double-negative CD45RO-high memory CD4+ T cells were collected. CD8-depleted PBMCs were stimulated 15 to 20 hours with anti-CD28/CD49d costimulation, CD40-blocking antibody and enfuvirtide. This sample is drawn from a study of persistence of HIV-infected CD4 T cells. Study context: The sample holds CD4+ T cells responsive to CMV or HIV-1 Gag. Study outcomes and limitations: Compared with CD3/CD28-stimulated cells, CMV- and Gag-responding cells showed lower TCRbeta richness.

Source: CD4+ T cells sorted from PBMCs after roughly 18-hour stimulation, taken from a patient who received antiretroviral therapy. The sequence was collected from an adult woman with HIV who was CMV-seropositive.

The CDR3 region is CSVAKPPEFWGQGSYEQYF. In DNA form, the CDR3 reads TGCAGCGTTGCGAAGCCGCCGGAGTTTTGGGGACAGGGGTCCTACGAGCAGTACTTC. The chain combines TRBV29-1 with TRBJ2-7, with TRBD1 identical over 10 bases. The CDR3 is made up of 19 amino acids. Germline assignment: CDR1 SQVTM and CDR2 ANQGSEA. Trimming removed 4 bases from V and 1 base from J; junction bases left unmatched: 19.